The 20 T cell receptor beta chains listed next were all sequenced from one sample in a study of T cells in Graves' hyperthyroidism and ophthalmopathy. TCR beta CDR3 regions were amplified from RNA transcripts. The TCR CDR3 was amplified in a first-round RT-PCR using the HTBI primer set. One entry per CDR3 protein, called by TCRdb with MiXCR from the multiplex PCR reads. The sample consists of 350,000 to 400,000 distinct CDR3 sequences, 14% of them appearing once. The sample consisted of blood. Source of these receptors: a woman aged 60-75 years with Graves' hyperthyroidism.

This clonotype was found many times. The V call is TRBV12-5, the J call TRBJ2-3, with 10 positions matching TRBD2. The germline V gene encodes CDR1 LGHNT and CDR2 FRNRAP. The CDR3 is made up of 17 amino acids. V was pared by 6 bases and J by 0 bases, with 9 bases of the junction left unmatched. This chain's CDR3 is CASGSPLAGASTDTQYF. The DNA of the CDR3 is TGTGCTAGTGGATCGCCTCTAGCGGGAGCAAGCACAGATACGCAGTATTTT.

CDR3 loop: CASSPVANTEAFF. The CDR3 DNA is TGTGCCAGCAGTCCGGTGGCGAACACTGAAGCTTTCTTT. The V gene is TRBV12-3 or TRBV12-4, the J gene TRBJ1-1; unclear D gene. The CDR3 has 13 residues. The V end was cut by 5 bases, the J end by 1 base, with 8 bases between.

The table lists this clonotype with a few counts. The CDR3 reads CASSPGQTFYNEQFF. In nucleotides, the CDR3 is TGTGCCAGCTCCCCCGGACAGACCTTTTACAATGAGCAGTTCTTC. V and J are TRBV18 and TRBJ2-1; the D gene is possibly TRBD1 (6 bases). The V gene's germline CDR1 is KGHSH and CDR2 LQKENI. The length of the CDR3 is 15 residues. Trimming removed 6 bases from V and 4 bases from J, with 16 bases in between.

This clonotype was counted only a few times. The chain uses TRBV12-3 or TRBV12-4 and TRBJ2-3; either TRBD1 or TRBD2 may supply D (5 bases each). The CDR3 has 15 residues. V lost 2 bases and J lost 2, with 11 bases in between. This CDR3 is CASSLPGTITDTQYF. DNA of the CDR3: TGTGCCAGCAGTTTACCCGGGACCATCACAGATACGCAGTATTTT.

This clonotype was counted ten times or more. The J gene is TRBJ2-1, the V gene TRBV20-1; possible D gene TRBD1, 6 bases. The germline V gene encodes CDR1 DFQATT and CDR2 SNEGSKA (reference sequence). Trimming shortened V by 6 bases and J by 6 bases, and 15 bases separated the two germline ends. CDR3 length: 13 residues. CDR3 in DNA: TGCAGTGCCCTAGGGACAACTTCCAATGAGCAGTTCTTC. This encodes CSALGTTSNEQFF.

In this sample, this clonotype turned up many times. V usage is TRBV12-3 or TRBV12-4 and J usage is TRBJ1-2; D is unresolved. This CDR3 contains 13 residues. DNA for the CDR3: TGTGCTGCAATCCGAGACGGTGCCTATGGCTACACCTTC. The encoded protein is CAAIRDGAYGYTF.

The chain carries TRBV29-1 and TRBJ2-7; D is perhaps TRBD2 (6 bases). V was clipped by 7 bases and J by 3 bases, with 10 bases between them. From germline, CDR1 is SQVTM and CDR2 ANQGSEA. The CDR3 extends over 11 amino acids. In DNA, the CDR3 is TGCAGCGGGGGGACTGTCTACGAGCAGTACTTC. This codes for CSGGTVYEQYF.

The CDR3 spells CASSVAGTALNSPLHF. The CDR3 DNA sequence: TGTGCCAGCAGCGTAGCTGGGACAGCCCTCAATTCACCCCTCCACTTT. This sequence joins TRBV9 and TRBJ1-6; TRBD1 agrees at 7 bases. Germline assignment: CDR1 SGDLS and CDR2 YYNGEE. The length of the CDR3 is 16 residues. With V trimmed by 0 bases and J by 7 bases, 7 bases remained unmatched.

This clonotype was found many times. V gene TRBV10-3 combines with J gene TRBJ1-2, with 9 positions matching TRBD1. V shed 6 bases and J 8 bases; nucleotides not matched to a gene: 16. In germline, CDR1 is ENHRY, CDR2 SYGVKD. This CDR3 region has 16 residues. The CDR3 bases are TGTGCCATCAGGGGACAGGGAGCATCCCTCTATGAAGGCTACACCTTC. It yields the protein CAIRGQGASLYEGYTF.

This clonotype was recorded many times. The J gene is TRBJ2-2, the V gene TRBV7-9; 7 nucleotides line up with TRBD1. Germline CDR1 is SEHNR and CDR2 is FQNEAQ (reference sequence). The CDR3 extends over 19 amino acids. V dropped 1 base and J dropped 6; count of bases not matched to a gene: 17. The CDR3, as DNA: TGTGCCAGCAGCTTAGGACGTTACCGGGACAGCTTTAGGGCCGGGGAGCTGTTTTTT. Translating it yields CASSLGRYRDSFRAGELFF.

This clonotype has at least ten counts. The chain links TRBV29-1 to TRBJ1-5; no definite D call. Trimming left V 4 bases short and J 4 bases short, with 11 bases between. The CDR3 is 13 residues long. From germline, CDR1 is SQVTM and CDR2 ANQGSEA. The CDR3 loop reads CSVGFGSNQPQHF. The CDR3 coding sequence is TGCAGCGTTGGGTTTGGATCTAATCAGCCCCAGCATTTT. Complete variable domain (other parts from reference TRBV29-1 and TRBJ1-5): SAVISQKPSRDICQRGTSLTIQCQVDSQVTMMFWYRQQPGQSLTLIATANQGSEATYESGFVIDKFPISRPNLTFSTLTVSNMSPEDSSIYLCSVGFGSNQPQHFGDGTRLSIL.

The rearrangement links TRBV11-2 to TRBJ2-1; D uncertain. Per the germline V gene, CDR1 is SGHAT and CDR2 is FQNNGV. The CDR3 sequence is 13 residues long. V lost 0 bases and J lost 10, with 10 bases in between. The CDR3 sequence is CASSLESAGEQFF. CDR3 nucleotides: TGTGCCAGCAGCTTAGAGTCCGCCGGCGAGCAGTTCTTC.

For this clonotype: Germline is not matched at one junction end, which may reflect a read error. The chain employs TRBV3-1 and TRBJ2-3; 8 nucleotides align to TRBD2. Germline V CDR1 and CDR2: LGHDT, YNNKEL (reference sequence). This CDR3 has 15 residues. The CDR3 here is CASSHGGGSTDTQCF. The CDR3 nucleotides are TGTGCCAGCAGCCACGGGGGGGGCAGCACAGATACGCAGTGTTTT.

Ten or more counts support this clonotype. One junction end does not reproduce the germline sequence, and a read error may be involved. V gene TRBV2 combines with J gene TRBJ2-5; D is uncertain. The CDR3 length is 13 residues. Looked up from germline, CDR1 is SNHLY and CDR2 is FYNNEI. CDR3 nucleotide sequence: TGTGCCAGCAGTGAAGTGGGCCAAGGGACCCAGTACTTC. This gives the protein CASSEVGQGTQYF.

There are many counts of this clonotype. The chain combines TRBV5-1 with TRBJ2-7; 7 nucleotides match TRBD2. This CDR3 is 15 amino acids long. J lost 0 bases, V lost 1 base, and 4 bases had no gene match. Germline lookup yields CDR1 SGHRS and CDR2 YFSETQ. The CDR3 DNA reads TGCGCCAGCAGCTTGATAGCGGGTAGCTCCTACGAGCAGTACTTC. Its translation is CASSLIAGSSYEQYF.

This clonotype has a count of ten or more. The chain joins TRBV27 to TRBJ1-2, with 7 positions matching TRBD1. The CDR3 runs 13 residues. Trimming removed 6 bases from V and 6 bases from J; junction bases left unmatched: 7. Germline V CDR1 and CDR2: MNHEY, SMNVEV (reference sequence). The CDR3 is CASSRQGLDGYTF. The CDR3 DNA is TGTGCCAGCAGCCGACAGGGACTGGATGGCTACACCTTC.

A remark on this clonotype: A read error may explain this, as a much larger clone is one base away. V usage is TRBV12-3 or TRBV12-4 and J usage is TRBJ2-1, with D maybe TRBD1 (6 bases). The CDR3 loop spans 15 amino acids. CDR3 bases: TGTGCCAGCAGTTTAACGCAGGGGTCCTGCAATGAGCAGTTCTTC. Amino acids: CASSLTQGSCNEQFF.

In its sample, this clonotype was seen many times. This chain connects TRBV28 to TRBJ1-5; maybe TRBD1 (6 bases). Germline-derived CDR1 and CDR2 are MDHEN and SYDVKM. The CDR3 contains 14 residues. With 4 bases removed from V and 2 bases from J, the gap between germline ends came to 9 bases. As DNA, the CDR3 is TGTGCCAGCAGTTCAGGGGCGCGCAATCAGCCCCAGCATTTT. Translation gives CASSSGARNQPQHF.

This clonotype appeared many times. The J gene is TRBJ2-5, the V gene TRBV7-9; either TRBD1 or TRBD2 may supply D (6 bases each). Trimming pared 3 bases from V and 4 bases from J, leaving 15 bases between. This CDR3 has 15 residues. CDR1 is SEHNR, CDR2 FQNEAQ, per germline (reference sequence). The CDR3 DNA is TGTGCCAGCAGCTTTAATTTGGGGGGCCCAGAGACCCAGTACTTC. Translating gives CASSFNLGGPETQYF.

This clonotype was seen repeatedly, ten times or more. The V call is TRBV12-3 or TRBV12-4, the J call TRBJ1-4; D gene ambiguous. The CDR3 consists of 14 residues. V was trimmed by 6 bases and J by 3 bases, leaving 11 bases between them. In DNA form, the CDR3 reads TGTGCCAGCAGGATCGACAAAGCTAATGAAAAACTGTTTTTT. This gives the protein CASRIDKANEKLFF.